Listed below are T cell receptor beta chains from one sample, sequenced in a study of T cell responses to AZD1222 COVID-19 vaccine. The table came from immunoSEQ multiplex PCR; TCRdb's copy has only in-frame clones and leaves some out. Of about 110,000 clones in the sample, 80% to 95% were seen once. The sequences come from peripheral blood, collected 28 days after the second AZD1222 dose. Source of these receptors: an adult who received the AZD1222 COVID-19 vaccine. Both conserved end residues are part of each CDR3. The D gene is left open where the match is weak. A clone size is listed for some rows: how often the clone was seen (once, few, many), or a class if it is expanded.

size	D	V	J	DNA	CDR3
.	TRBD2	TRBV5-1	TRBJ2-2	TGCGCCAGCAGCTTGGTAGCGGGGGGGCCTACCGGGGAGCTGTTTTTT	CASSLVAGGPTGELFF
.	.	TRBV5-1	TRBJ2-3	TGCGCCAGCAGCCGCCCGGTGGGCTCGGTAGATACGCAGTATTTT	CASSRPVGSVDTQYF
.	.	TRBV7-8	TRBJ1-2	TGTGCCAGCAGCTTAGAGGTTTACAGGAATAACTATGGCTACACCTTC	CASSLEVYRNNYGYTF
.	.	TRBV10-1	TRBJ2-1	TGCGCCAGCGGCACACGTAATGAGCAGTTCTTC	CASGTRNEQFF
.	.	TRBV12-2	TRBJ2-7	TGTGCAAGTCGCTTATTAGACAGGTACGAGCAGTACTTC	CASRLLDRYEQYF
.	TRBD2	TRBV27	TRBJ2-7	TGTGCCAGCAGGGCAGGACTAGCGGGAGCCGAGCAGTACTTC	CASRAGLAGAEQYF
.	TRBD1	TRBV28	TRBJ2-7	TGTGCCACCCTAGAAGGAATGCAGGGGGCGCGTGAGCAGTACTTC	CATLEGMQGAREQYF
.	.	TRBV7-9	TRBJ2-7	TGTGCCAGCAGCTTATCTCAGGGATCTGTCTACGAGCAGTACTTC	CASSLSQGSVYEQYF
.	.	TRBV14	TRBJ1-2	TGTGCCAGCAGTCAAAACTACAGGGTTGGCTACACCTTC	CASSQNYRVGYTF
.	.	TRBV2	TRBJ1-6	TGTGCCAGCAGTGAATGGGACCCCAGCTCCTATAATTCACCCCTCCACTTT	CASSEWDPSSYNSPLHF
.	TRBD1	TRBV6-5	TRBJ1-4	TGTGCCAGCAGTTACAATCCGACAGGGAGTAATGAAAAACTGTTTTTT	CASSYNPTGSNEKLFF
few	.	TRBV7-9	TRBJ2-3	TGTGCCAGCAGCCTCGGGACGGTCGATAACACAGATACGCAGTATTTT	CASSLGTVDNTDTQYF
few	.	TRBV5-1	TRBJ1-2	TGCGCCAGCAGCGGGGAACCCATTTATGGCTACACCTTC	CASSGEPIYGYTF
.	TRBD2	TRBV7-9	TRBJ2-3	TGTGCCAGCAGCTTCCCGCTAGCGGGAGCGGGTACGCAGTATTTT	CASSFPLAGAGTQYF
few	.	TRBV9	TRBJ1-2	TGTGCCAGCAGCGTAGCTGGAGGCTACACCTTC	CASSVAGGYTF
.	.	TRBV5-4	TRBJ1-2	TGTGCCAGCAGCTTGCCCGGTAAACAGGGTCTCTATGGCTACACCTTC	CASSLPGKQGLYGYTF
.	.	TRBV19	TRBJ2-1	TGTGCCAGTAGATCCTGGGGTTTGAACAATGAGCAGTTCTTC	CASRSWGLNNEQFF
.	.	TRBV6-5	TRBJ1-5	TGTGCCAGCAGTTACTACCTTGGGGCCCAGCATTTT	CASSYYLGAQHF
.	TRBD1	TRBV7-2	TRBJ1-2	TGTGCCAGCAGCGGGGGACAGGTCTATGGCTACACCTTC	CASSGGQVYGYTF
.	.	TRBV5-1	TRBJ1-2	TGCGCCAGCAGCTCGGACAGTTCTGGCTACACCTTC	CASSSDSSGYTF
.	.	TRBV28	TRBJ1-1	TGTGCCAGCAGTTTCAGGGCTTTCACTGAAGCTTTCTTT	CASSFRAFTEAFF
.	.	TRBV6-2/TRBV6-3	TRBJ2-5	TGTGCCAGCAGCACGACTAGTCAAGAGACCCAGTACTTC	CASSTTSQETQYF
.	TRBD1	TRBV2	TRBJ1-2	TGTGCCAGCAGAAAGGGACAGGGGGCGAACTATGGCTACACCTTC	CASRKGQGANYGYTF
.	.	TRBV9	TRBJ1-1	TGTGCCAGCAGCGCTCGACAGACTGAAGCTTTCTTT	CASSARQTEAFF
.	.	TRBV7-6	TRBJ2-1	TGTGCCAGCAGTTCGTGGGGCTCGGGGTACAATGAGCAGTTCTTC	CASSSWGSGYNEQFF
.	.	TRBV21-1	TRBJ1-1	TGTGCCAGCAGCAAACATGGGGGGACAGGGGGCCGTTACACTGAAGCTTTCTTT	CASSKHGGTGGRYTEAFF
.	.	TRBV5-1	TRBJ2-3	TGCGCCAGCAGCTCGAGACTCGATACGCAGTATTTT	CASSSRLDTQYF
.	.	TRBV5-1	TRBJ1-6	TGCGCCAGCAGCTTGGAACAGGCGAAAAATTCACCCCTCCACTTT	CASSLEQAKNSPLHF
.	TRBD1	TRBV5-1	TRBJ2-1	TGCGCCAGCAGCTCAGGACAGGGGCTCTACAATGAGCAGTTCTTC	CASSSGQGLYNEQFF
.	.	TRBV7-2	TRBJ1-3	TGTGCCAGCAAAGGGGGCTCTGGAAACACCATATATTTT	CASKGGSGNTIYF
.	.	TRBV5-1	TRBJ1-2	TGCGCCAGCAGCTTGGAGGGGCAGGGCAACTATGGCTACACCTTC	CASSLEGQGNYGYTF
.	.	TRBV10-3	TRBJ1-5	TGTGCCATCAGTGAGTCGGAACACAGGGTGGGGAATCAGCCCCAGCATTTT	CAISESEHRVGNQPQHF
.	.	TRBV25-1	TRBJ2-7	TGTGCCAGCAGTGAATTGTGGGACGAGCAGTACTTC	CASSELWDEQYF
.	.	TRBV11-2	TRBJ2-1	TGTGCCAGCAGCGTGAGCGCCCAGACGGATGAGCAGTTCTTC	CASSVSAQTDEQFF
.	.	TRBV2	TRBJ2-3	TGTGCCAGCAGTGGTCTGGGCAGGGGCTACACAGATACGCAGTATTTT	CASSGLGRGYTDTQYF
once	.	TRBV7-8	TRBJ2-7	TGTGCCAGCAGCTTAGAAGCCGGGACCATACCGGGTGAGCAGTACTTC	CASSLEAGTIPGEQYF
.	.	TRBV7-6	TRBJ2-7	TGTGCCAGCAGCTTAACCCCGGAGGGCTACGAGCAGTACTTC	CASSLTPEGYEQYF
.	.	TRBV5-1	TRBJ1-1	TGCGCCAGCAGCTTACAGGGTATGAACACTGAAGCTTTCTTT	CASSLQGMNTEAFF
.	.	TRBV7-9	TRBJ1-6	TGTGCCAGCAGCTTAAGGATACAGATCAATAATTCACCCCTCCACTTT	CASSLRIQINNSPLHF
.	.	TRBV28	TRBJ1-2	TGTGCCAGCAGTTTCATGACCGCCACCAATGGCTACACCTTC	CASSFMTATNGYTF
.	TRBD1	TRBV5-1	TRBJ1-1	TGCGCCAGCAGCTTAGTGTCAGGGGGGAGGAACACTGAAGCTTTCTTT	CASSLVSGGRNTEAFF
.	.	TRBV7-2	TRBJ1-2	TGTGCCAGCAGCTTAGCCCGGGACATCAACTATGGCTACACCTTC	CASSLARDINYGYTF